The following is a T cell receptor (beta chain) sequence with its context. The germline V gene encodes CDR1 SGHRS and CDR2 YFSETQ. Germline trimming cut 4 bases from V and 6 bases from J; bases unmatched to any gene: 11. The CDR3 consists of 15 residues. Assay used: immunoSEQ multiplex PCR; TCRdb lists only in-frame clones, some missing. The sample carries approximately 240,000 clones, roughly 88% recorded once. The data stem from a study of blood T cell repertoires in COVID-19. At the level of the study: The United States, Italy and Spain provided the acute and convalescent COVID-19 samples.

Sequencing was done on a sample of peripheral blood. The chain has TRBV5-1 and TRBJ2-7; 9 nucleotides line up with TRBD2. The clonotype originates from a woman between 40 and 55 years old who had recovered from COVID-19. The CDR3 loop reads CASSRPGLAVTEQYF. In DNA, the CDR3 is TGCGCCAGCAGCCGCCCGGGACTAGCCGTAACCGAGCAGTACTTC.